This TCR beta chain originates from a study of response to subunit inactivated influenza vaccine. Notes on the study in general: Seasonal influenza vaccination, on each occasion, was suggested by the authors to recruit few new T cells.

This clonotype was counted only a few times. Antigen unknown. Trimming cost V 5 bases and J 6 bases, with 18 bases left between them. Germline CDR1 reads LNHDA; CDR2 reads SQIVND (reference sequence). This CDR3 comprises 15 residues. MiXCR, run by TCRdb on the RT-PCR reads, gives a single entry per CDR3 protein. The sample lists under 550,000 distinct CDR3 sequences, around 8% seen once, with over 10% in the top ten. The receptor's source is a man between 45 and 75 years old who received an inactivated influenza vaccine. The J gene is TRBJ2-3, the V gene TRBV19; no clear D. The material was PBMCs from blood, obtained around 25 months after vaccination. The CDR3 protein is CASSPTKTRRDTQYF. The CDR3 DNA sequence: TGTGCCAGTAGTCCCACTAAAACCCGGCGGGATACGCAGTATTTT.